Below are 5 T cell receptor beta chains sequenced from a single sample in a study of sequential checkpoint blockade in melanoma. Some clones are missing from TCRdb's copy, which holds only in-frame ones; the method was immunoSEQ multiplex PCR. The sample includes roughly 30,000 clones, 83% of them seen just once. Regarding treatment: randomized to nivolumab then ipilimumab (arm A) or the reverse (arm B). The source was CD8+ T cells sorted from blood (inferred from file names), collected from a patient given nivolumab and ipilimumab in sequence. Every receptor here comes from a human donor with melanoma.

This chain joins TRBV11-2 and TRBJ2-1; 8 nucleotides line up with TRBD2. Trimming took 3 bases from V and 6 from J; bases not matched to a gene: 4. The germline V gene has CDR1 SGHAT and CDR2 FQNNGV. The length of the CDR3 is 14 residues. The CDR3 DNA reads as TGTGCCAGCAGCTTCACCGGGACTAGCAATGAGCAGTTCTTC. It specifies CASSFTGTSNEQFF.

The genes are TRBV11-2 and TRBJ2-1, with 9 bases identical to TRBD1. The trim removed 1 base at V and 8 bases at J, leaving 3 bases unmatched. This CDR3 has 14 residues. CDR1 SGHAT and CDR2 FQNNGV come from the germline V gene. The CDR3: CASSLGQGEYEQFF. CDR3 DNA: TGTGCCAGCAGCTTAGGACAGGGGGAGTATGAGCAGTTCTTC.

This chain links TRBV4-1 with TRBJ1-2, with TRBD1 matching over 8 bases. J was trimmed by 8 bases and V by 0 bases; bases with no gene match: 11. Germline CDR1 MGHRA, CDR2 YSYEKL. The CDR3 sequence is 16 residues long. Written as DNA, the CDR3 is TGCGCCAGCAGCCAAGATGCAGTTGCAGGGGGCAGGGGCTACACCTTC. Translated, it gives CASSQDAVAGGRGYTF.

In regard to this clone: An end of the junction does not agree with germline; a read error may underlie this. V is TRBV5-5 and J is TRBJ2-7; D unclear. The germline V gene encodes CDR1 SGHKS and CDR2 YYEKEE (reference sequence). This CDR3 spans 16 amino acids. In DNA, the CDR3 is TGTGCCGGCAGCTTGGAATTAACCCCGGGTTCCTACGAGCAGTACTTC. Amino acid sequence: CAGSLELTPGSYEQYF.

The chain links TRBV10-3 to TRBJ2-7; 7 bases line up with TRBD1. CDR1 is ENHRY and CDR2 is SYGVKD in the germline V gene. The CDR3 covers 14 residues. The ends lost 4 bases at V and 7 bases at J; junction bases unmatched: 10. For the CDR3, the DNA is TGTGCCATCAGTGGACAGGGACGCTCGAGGGAGCAGTACTTC. Amino acid sequence: CAISGQGRSREQYF.